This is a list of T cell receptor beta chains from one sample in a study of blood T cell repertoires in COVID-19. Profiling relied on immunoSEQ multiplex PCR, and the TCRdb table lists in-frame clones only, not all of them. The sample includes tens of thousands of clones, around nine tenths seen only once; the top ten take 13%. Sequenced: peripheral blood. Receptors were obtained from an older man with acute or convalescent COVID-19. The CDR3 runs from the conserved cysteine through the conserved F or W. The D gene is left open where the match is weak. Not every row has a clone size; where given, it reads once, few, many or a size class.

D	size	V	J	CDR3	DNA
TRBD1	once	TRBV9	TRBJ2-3	CASSVSTGGADTQYF	TGTGCCAGCAGCGTTTCAACAGGGGGTGCAGATACGCAGTATTTT
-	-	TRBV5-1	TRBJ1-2	CASSLEWTPIRGYGYTF	TGCGCCAGCAGCTTGGAATGGACCCCAATTCGGGGCTATGGCTACACCTTC
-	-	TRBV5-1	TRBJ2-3	CASSLGRGSTDTQYF	TGCGCCAGCAGCTTGGGGAGGGGTTCCACAGATACGCAGTATTTT
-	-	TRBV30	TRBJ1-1	CAWSVEEDTEAFF	TGTGCCTGGAGTGTGGAGGAGGACACTGAAGCTTTCTTT
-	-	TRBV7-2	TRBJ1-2	CASSPGYGYTF	TGTGCCAGCAGCCCCGGGTATGGCTACACCTTC
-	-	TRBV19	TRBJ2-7	CASSPQGYSYEQYF	TGTGCCAGTAGTCCACAGGGCTACTCCTACGAGCAGTACTTC
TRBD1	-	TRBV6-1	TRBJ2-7	CASSDDRGGDEQYF	TGTGCCAGCAGTGACGACAGGGGGGGCGACGAGCAGTACTTC
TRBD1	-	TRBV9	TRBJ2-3	CASSTGQGSTDTQYF	TGTGCCAGCAGCACGGGACAGGGGAGCACAGATACGCAGTATTTT
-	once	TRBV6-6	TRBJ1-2	CASSLVGHQAGGYTF	TGTGCCAGCAGTTTGGTGGGACACCAGGCGGGTGGCTACACCTTC
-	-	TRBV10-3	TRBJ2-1	CAISQRSDGAPSYNEQFF	TGTGCCATCAGCCAAAGAAGCGATGGGGCCCCCTCCTACAATGAGCAGTTCTTC
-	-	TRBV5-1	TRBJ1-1	CASSPGGAEGTEAFF	TGCGCCAGCAGCCCTGGGGGGGCAGAAGGCACTGAAGCTTTCTTT
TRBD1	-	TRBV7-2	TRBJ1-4	CASSGAAGQLNEKLFF	TGTGCCAGCAGCGGGGCCGCGGGACAGCTTAATGAAAAACTGTTTTTT
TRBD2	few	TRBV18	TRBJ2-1	CASSPGTTYNEQFF	TGTGCCAGCTCACCCGGGACTACCTACAATGAGCAGTTCTTC
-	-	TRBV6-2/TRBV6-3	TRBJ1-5	CASSQYSNQPQHF	TGTGCCAGCAGTCAGTATAGCAATCAGCCCCAGCATTTT
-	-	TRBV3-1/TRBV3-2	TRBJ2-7	CASSQGPGAGDEQYF	TGTGCCAGCAGCCAAGGTCCGGGGGCGGGAGACGAGCAGTACTTC
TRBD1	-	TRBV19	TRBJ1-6	CASNIQGAENSPLHF	TGTGCCAGTAACATCCAGGGGGCTGAAAATTCACCCCTCCACTTT
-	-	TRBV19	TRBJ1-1	CASSAGLLNTEAFF	TGTGCCAGTAGTGCGGGACTCCTGAACACTGAAGCTTTCTTT
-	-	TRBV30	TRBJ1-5	CAWSPRTTNQPQHF	TGTGCCTGGAGTCCCCGGACAACAAATCAGCCCCAGCATTTT
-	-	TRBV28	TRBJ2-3	CASSIQGPDTQYF	TGTGCCAGCAGTATACAGGGACCAGATACGCAGTATTTT
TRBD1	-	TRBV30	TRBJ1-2	CAWNLGTGATNYGYTF	TGTGCCTGGAATTTAGGGACAGGGGCCACGAACTATGGCTACACCTTC